A selection of T cell receptor beta chains follows, all from one sample in a study of blood T cells in healthy people across ages. Each CDR3 protein is one row after TCRdb ran MiXCR on the 5' RACE reads. Of some 1.6 million distinct CDR3 sequences in the sample, 30% to 40% were seen once. Source material: blood. The receptors were gathered from a woman in her twenties or thirties in good health. CDR3s include the opening cysteine and the closing phenylalanine or tryptophan. Each record gives: J gene, clone size, V gene, D gene, CDR3 protein, CDR3 DNA. A D gene is named only where the DNA matches it firmly. The size field is filled for only some rows; it gives once, few, many or a size class.

>TRBJ1-2|many|TRBV5-1|NA
CASSLAGDYGYTF
TGTGCCAGCAGCTTGGCAGGGGACTATGGCTACACCTTC
>TRBJ2-4|NA|TRBV12-3/TRBV12-4|TRBD1
CASGTGAGPQYF
TGTGCCAGCGGGACAGGAGCCGGTCCTCAGTACTTC
>TRBJ2-3|few|TRBV29-1|NA
CSVWRVGKDTQYF
TGCAGTGTCTGGAGGGTGGGGAAAGATACGCAGTATTTT
>TRBJ1-5|NA|TRBV10-2|NA
CASSEYGSNQPQHF
TGCGCCAGCAGTGAGTACGGTAGCAATCAGCCCCAGCATTTT
>TRBJ1-2|NA|TRBV20-1|TRBD1
CSARTTGGKTSLDYGYTF
TGCAGTGCTAGAACGACAGGGGGCAAAACCTCTCTCGACTATGGCTACACCTTC
>TRBJ1-2|NA|TRBV29-1|NA
CSVDSVTGYGYTF
TGCAGCGTTGATAGTGTTACAGGATATGGCTACACCTTC
>TRBJ2-5|many|TRBV7-2|NA
CASSLDRVKTQYF
TGTGCCAGCAGCTTAGACAGGGTGAAGACCCAGTACTTC
>TRBJ2-1|once|TRBV30|NA
CAWSGGNPSYNEQFF
TGTGCCTGGAGTGGGGGGAATCCCTCCTACAATGAGCAGTTCTTC
>TRBJ2-1|NA|TRBV12-3/TRBV12-4|TRBD2
CTSSFVRGREYNEQFF
TGTACCAGCAGTTTTGTACGCGGGAGGGAATACAATGAGCAGTTCTTC
>TRBJ2-7|NA|TRBV18|TRBD1
CASSPDRGPTYEQYF
TGTGCCAGCTCACCAGACAGGGGCCCTACCTACGAGCAGTACTTC
>TRBJ1-5|NA|TRBV20-1|TRBD1
CSARSRTGVNQPQHF
TGCAGTGCTAGATCCCGGACAGGGGTGAACCAGCCCCAGCATTTT
>TRBJ2-1|NA|TRBV19|TRBD2
CASSNVGGRGNEQFF
TGTGCCAGTAGTAATGTGGGAGGGCGGGGAAATGAGCAGTTCTTC
>TRBJ2-3|NA|TRBV20-1|NA
CSARGPHITTDTQYF
TGCAGTGCTAGAGGGCCGCACATAACTACAGATACGCAGTATTTT
>TRBJ2-3|NA|TRBV19|NA
CASRDKGTDTQYF
TGTGCCAGCCGGGACAAGGGGACAGATACGCAGTATTTT
>TRBJ2-7|NA|TRBV3-1|NA
CASSQVKHEQYF
TGTGCCAGCAGCCAAGTTAAGCACGAGCAGTACTTC
>TRBJ2-7|NA|TRBV7-8|NA
CASSRSTGADEQYF
TGTGCCAGCAGCCGATCGACGGGGGCAGACGAGCAGTACTTC
>TRBJ1-2|many|TRBV29-1|NA
CSVDREPYYGYTF
TGCAGCGTCGATAGGGAACCCTACTATGGCTACACCTTC
>TRBJ2-7|many|TRBV29-1|NA
CSVHTVGYEQYF
TGCAGCGTTCACACCGTGGGGTACGAGCAGTACTTC
>TRBJ2-7|few|TRBV20-1|NA
CSASKVQAPYEQYF
TGCAGTGCTAGTAAGGTTCAGGCCCCCTACGAGCAGTACTTC
>TRBJ2-5|once|TRBV11-2|NA
CASSLDRGSGETQYF
TGTGCCAGCAGCTTAGATCGTGGTTCCGGAGAGACCCAGTACTTC
>TRBJ1-1|NA|TRBV5-1|NA
CASSLWGPGTEAFF
TGCGCCAGCAGCTTGTGGGGGCCGGGCACTGAAGCTTTCTTT
>TRBJ2-3|NA|TRBV20-1|NA
CSALSRRVSTDTQYF
TGCAGTGCCTTAAGCCGCAGGGTTAGCACAGATACGCAGTATTTT
>TRBJ2-2|few|TRBV20-1|NA
CSARGGGTRNTGELFF
TGCAGTGCTCGAGGGGGCGGGACGAGAAACACCGGGGAGCTGTTTTTT
>TRBJ2-7|few|TRBV7-2|NA
CASSLVGRNYEQYF
TGTGCCAGCAGCTTAGTTGGACGGAATTACGAGCAGTACTTC
>TRBJ2-7|NA|TRBV27|NA
CASRTGAYGQYF
TGTGCCAGCAGAACGGGGGCCTACGGGCAGTACTTC
>TRBJ1-1|few|TRBV24-1|NA
CATRPGPNTEAFF
TGTGCCACCAGACCGGGGCCAAACACTGAAGCTTTCTTT
>TRBJ2-3|few|TRBV5-6|TRBD2
CASSLVAGDVSDTQYF
TGTGCCAGCAGCTTGGTAGCGGGAGATGTATCAGATACGCAGTATTTT
>TRBJ2-7|few|TRBV29-1|TRBD1
CSVGGWVDRAPYEQYF
TGCAGCGTTGGAGGTTGGGTTGACAGGGCCCCCTACGAGCAGTACTTC
>TRBJ2-1|NA|TRBV6-5|NA
CASCSYNEQFF
TGTGCCAGTTGCTCCTACAATGAGCAGTTCTTC